The clone carrying this T cell receptor (beta chain) appeared many times. The sample originates from a study of regulatory T cells in long-lasting Graves disease. Building of the TCR beta libraries involved iRepertoire HTBI primers and Arm-PCR of CDR3 regions. TCRdb fed the multiplex PCR reads into MiXCR, producing one record per CDR3 protein. The table records about 430,000 distinct CDR3 sequences, about 15% of them present only once. CDR1 is SGHVS, CDR2 FQNEAQ, per germline. Germline trimming cut 4 bases from V and 2 bases from J; bases unmatched to any gene: 7. This CDR3 contains 15 residues. Time point: newly diagnosed GD, antithyroid drugs for less than 3 months. Researchers made the TCR library from RNA that was extracted from PBMCs. These data were also reused for a study on T cells in Graves' hyperthyroidism and ophthalmopathy.

J is TRBJ2-7 and V is TRBV7-8, with 8 bases aligning to TRBD1. The sequencing here drew on peripheral blood mononuclear cells (PBMCs), taken at new diagnosis, from a patient treated with antithyroid drugs. The origin of this receptor is a woman in her 40s with Graves disease. The CDR3 here is CASSSGQGFAYEQYF. DNA of the CDR3: TGTGCCAGCAGCTCAGGACAGGGTTTCGCCTACGAGCAGTACTTC.